The 3 T cell receptor beta chains presented below share a single source sample, sequenced in a study of patients and donors after allogeneic stem cell transplantation. TCRdb redid the calling of the RT-PCR reads with MiXCR, one entry per CDR3 protein. The sample comprises some 960,000 distinct CDR3 sequences, roughly 18% of which are singletons, and 5% to 7.5% rests with the top ten. Sequenced material: blood, either unsorted or a sorted T cell fraction (not recorded which). The receptors stem from a human donor who was either an allogeneic HSCT recipient or a stem cell or donor lymphocyte infusion donor (not recorded which). It is not recorded whose cells these are; they may come from a transplant donor.

V usage is TRBV20-1 and J usage is TRBJ2-3; 10 bases map to TRBD2. The J segment lost 1 base and the V segment lost 3 bases, leaving 4 bases of the junction unmatched. The germline CDR1 and CDR2 sequences are DFQATT and SNEGSKA (reference sequence). CDR3 length: 15 amino acids. The CDR3 spells CSASNLAGGTDTQYF. The CDR3 nucleotides are TGCAGTGCTAGTAATCTAGCGGGGGGCACAGATACGCAGTATTTT.

V usage is TRBV7-9 and J usage is TRBJ1-2, with 10 bases that match TRBD1. Germline assignment: CDR1 SEHNR and CDR2 FQNEAQ (reference sequence). V lost 6 bases and J lost 8; bases outside the gene matches: 12. CDR3 size: 15 residues. Written as DNA, the CDR3 is TGTGCCAGCAGTCTACTGGGACAGGGGTTGGGGGGCTACACCTTC. Its translation: CASSLLGQGLGGYTF.

The chain carries TRBV11-2 and TRBJ1-1; 8 bases are shared with TRBD1. Losses at the gene ends were 5 bases for V and 4 bases for J; bases not matched to a gene: 6. CDR3 size: 14 residues. Per the germline V gene, CDR1 is SGHAT and CDR2 is FQNNGV. CDR3 DNA sequence: TGTGCCAGCAGCGAGAGACAGGGGAGCACTGAAGCTTTCTTT. Protein sequence: CASSERQGSTEAFF.